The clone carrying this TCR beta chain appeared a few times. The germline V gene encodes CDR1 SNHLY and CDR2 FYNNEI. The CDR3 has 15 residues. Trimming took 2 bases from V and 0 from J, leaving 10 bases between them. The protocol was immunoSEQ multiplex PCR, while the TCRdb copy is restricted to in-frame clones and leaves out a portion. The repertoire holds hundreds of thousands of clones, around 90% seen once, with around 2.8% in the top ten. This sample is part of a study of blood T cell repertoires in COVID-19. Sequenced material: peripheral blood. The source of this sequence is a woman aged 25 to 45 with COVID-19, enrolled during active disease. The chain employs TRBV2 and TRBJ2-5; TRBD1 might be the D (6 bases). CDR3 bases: TGTGCCAGCAGTGAATCGACAGGATACCAAGAGACCCAGTACTTC. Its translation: CASSESTGYQETQYF.